Here is one T cell receptor (beta chain) with its context. Its antigen is as yet unknown. Clones were read by immunoSEQ multiplex PCR, and TCRdb kept only the in-frame ones, dropping some. The profile shows roughly 3,600 clones, roughly nine tenths of them singletons. The source of the sample is a study of brain metastases from non-small cell lung cancer. Study-wide findings and caveats: Expanded T-cell clones appeared in around 58% of brain metastases over primaries. T-cell infiltration was lower in brain metastases than primaries (P < 0.001).

CDR1 is MRHNA, CDR2 SNTAGT, per germline. CDR3 length: 14 amino acids. Trimming cost V 3 bases and J 5 bases, with 12 bases left between them. This sequence originates from a donor over 35 with non-small cell lung cancer. Sequencing used primary lung tumor tissue. This sequence joins TRBV6-4 and TRBJ2-3, with D possibly TRBD2 on 5 matching bases. In nucleotides, the CDR3 is TGTGCCAGCAGTGAGAGAGCGGCGGAAGATACGCAGTATTTT. Translated: CASSERAAEDTQYF.